The 25 T cell receptor beta chains listed next were all sequenced from one sample in a study of shared clonotypes between healthy human individuals. Selected positively for CCR7 and CD45RO-negative, naive CD8 cells excluded terminally differentiated effector memory CD45RA+ cells. Using immunoSEQ multiplex PCR, the repertoire was profiled, and TCRdb retains in-frame clones only, with some absent. This table holds about 2,200,000 clones, more than 85% found once. The source material was naive CD8+ T cells from PBMCs. The receptor source for this set is a man between 18 and 35 years old in good health. Some clones in this sample may be carry-over from other donors' samples.

The chain couples TRBV28 to TRBJ2-7; D not certain. V was trimmed by 3 bases and J by 3 bases, leaving 12 bases between them. This CDR3 region has 14 residues. Germline assignment: CDR1 MDHEN and CDR2 SYDVKM. The CDR3 coding sequence is TGTGCCAGCAGTTTTGGGTCCGGGCACTACGAGCAGTACTTC. Translating it yields CASSFGSGHYEQYF.

The rearrangement links TRBV28 to TRBJ2-1, with a tentative D call TRBD2 (6 bases). The germline V and J ends were trimmed by 2 bases and 2 bases, with 16 bases remaining between them. The germline V gene encodes CDR1 MDHEN and CDR2 SYDVKM. This CDR3 comprises 17 residues. As DNA, the CDR3 is TGTGCCAGCAGTTTAGGAGGGGCAGGAGTAGCCTACAATGAGCAGTTCTTC. Amino acid sequence: CASSLGGAGVAYNEQFF.

This chain connects TRBV7-9 to TRBJ1-5; D call uncertain. Trimming stripped 4 bases from V and 2 bases from J, with 12 bases between. CDR1 and CDR2 from the germline V gene are SEHNR and FQNEAQ (reference sequence). The CDR3 length is 15 residues. The chain's CDR3 is CASSSDSGRNQPQHF. DNA for the CDR3: TGTGCCAGCAGCTCCGACTCCGGGCGCAATCAGCCCCAGCATTTT.

The chain uses TRBV14 and TRBJ2-3; D may match TRBD1 or TRBD2 (5 bases each). In germline, CDR1 is SGHDN, CDR2 FVKESK. There are 15 residues in the CDR3. V lost 4 bases and J 6 bases, leaving 17 bases between the germline ends. CDR3 DNA: TGTGCCAGCAGCCGAGGGACGGTCCTAGGGGATACGCAGTATTTT. Translated: CASSRGTVLGDTQYF. The variable domain in full, with the rest retrieved from reference TRBV14 and TRBJ2-3, is EAGVTQFPSHSVIEKGQTVTLRCDPISGHDNLYWYRRVMGKEIKFLLHFVKESKQDESGMPNNRFLAERTGGTYSTLKVQPAELEDSGVYFCASSRGTVLGDTQYFGPGTRLTVL.

This chain connects TRBV7-9 to TRBJ2-3, with D tentatively TRBD2 (7 bases). This CDR3 has 15 residues. V was clipped by 5 bases and J by 5 bases, with 17 bases between them. The V gene's germline CDR1 is SEHNR and CDR2 FQNEAQ (reference sequence). The CDR3 loop reads CASSTRGRELDTQYF. The CDR3, as DNA: TGTGCCAGCAGCACACGGGGGCGGGAGTTAGATACGCAGTATTTT.

The chain carries TRBV4-2 and TRBJ2-1; TRBD2 aligns across 11 bases. This CDR3 is built from 15 residues. In germline, CDR1 is LGHNA, CDR2 YNFKEQ. Trimming took 5 bases from V and 6 from J; bases not matched to a gene: 6. CDR3 protein: CASSVLAGAINEQFF. The CDR3 DNA sequence: TGTGCCAGCAGCGTACTAGCGGGAGCGATCAATGAGCAGTTCTTC.

The gene calls are TRBV19 and TRBJ2-7; maybe TRBD2 (6 bases). The germline V and J ends were trimmed by 4 bases and 4 bases, with 14 bases remaining between them. CDR1 and CDR2 (germline): LNHDA, SQIVND (reference sequence). CDR3 length equals 14 residues. The DNA for the CDR3 is TGTGCCAGTAGTAGCCCCCGGGACTCTTACGAGCAGTACTTC. It encodes CASSSPRDSYEQYF.

V and J are TRBV6-5 and TRBJ2-5; D is unresolved. The length of the CDR3 is 15 residues. Deletions cut 0 bases from V and 5 bases from J, with 13 bases between. Germline V gives CDR1 MNHEY, CDR2 SVGAGI. CDR3 nucleotides: TGTGCCAGCAGTTACTCCCCCCGCTTAGGGGAGACCCAGTACTTC. This gives the protein CASSYSPRLGETQYF.

The V gene is TRBV4-1, the J gene TRBJ2-1; 8 bases match TRBD2. Trimming cost V 3 bases and J 14 bases; bases outside gene matches: 9. The germline V gene has CDR1 MGHRA and CDR2 YSYEKL. The CDR3 covers 13 residues. The CDR3 coding sequence is TGCGCCAGCAGCCAGGTTCCCGGTAGCGGGGAGTTCTTC. This encodes CASSQVPGSGEFF.

This chain joins TRBV5-4 and TRBJ1-1; D call uncertain. CDR3 length: 16 amino acids. V was shortened by 1 base and J by 4 bases, with 17 bases between the two germline ends. Per germline, CDR1 SGHNT and CDR2 YYREEE (reference sequence). CDR3 nucleotides: TGTGCCAGCAGCTTGTCAAGGGAGAGGGTAGGCACTGAAGCTTTCTTT. Its protein is CASSLSRERVGTEAFF.

The V and J genes are TRBV14 and TRBJ2-3; TRBD1 is a possible D gene (7 bases). The CDR3 totals 17 residues. Per the germline V gene, CDR1 is SGHDN and CDR2 is FVKESK. Trimming cost V 6 bases and J 1 base, with 20 bases left between them. The CDR3 coding sequence is TGTGCCAGCAGAGCCGGGACCCAGGGGGGTCGCACAGATACGCAGTATTTT. The encoded protein is CASRAGTQGGRTDTQYF.

This chain links TRBV11-2 with TRBJ2-1; 9 bases match TRBD2. The CDR3 runs to 16 residues. CDR1 and CDR2 (germline): SGHAT, FQNNGV. The trim removed 3 bases at V and 8 bases at J, leaving 11 bases unmatched. The CDR3 loop reads CASSFSLREGWDEQFF. The CDR3 DNA reads as TGTGCCAGCAGCTTTAGTCTGCGGGAGGGTTGGGATGAGCAGTTCTTC.

As concerns this clone: Other DNA sequences in this sample translate to the same CDR3. The rearrangement uses TRBV4-1 and TRBJ1-1; no clear D gene. The CDR3 runs to 12 residues. V dropped 0 bases and J dropped 5 bases, with 4 bases sitting between them. Germline values: CDR1 MGHRA, CDR2 YSYEKL. CDR3 loop: CASSQDLTEAFF. CDR3 sequence (DNA): TGCGCCAGCAGCCAAGATTTGACTGAAGCTTTCTTT.

This CDR3 reads CASSDLAGGFSDTQYF. The CDR3 DNA is TGTGCCAGCAGCGACCTAGCGGGAGGGTTCTCAGATACGCAGTATTTT. The V gene is TRBV11-2, the J gene TRBJ2-3; TRBD2 matches 12 bases. Germline V gives CDR1 SGHAT, CDR2 FQNNGV. With 5 bases clipped from V and 4 bases from J, the junction kept 7 bases outside the gene matches. The CDR3 consists of 16 residues. Combining the CDR3 with reference TRBV11-2 and TRBJ2-3 gives the whole variable domain EAGVAQSPRYKIIEKRQSVAFWCNPISGHATLYWYQQILGQGPKLLIQFQNNGVVDDSQLPKDRFSAERLKGVDSTLKIQPAKLEDSAVYLCASSDLAGGFSDTQYFGPGTRLTVL.

The CDR3 reads CASSQDGVAGGLTEQYF. Here the CDR3 DNA reads TGCGCCAGCAGCCAAGATGGGGTAGCGGGAGGGTTAACTGAGCAGTACTTC. The chain combines TRBV4-1 with TRBJ2-7; 11 bases are a match to TRBD2. This CDR3 has 17 residues. V shed 0 bases, J shed 7 bases, and the junction held 11 bases outside the gene matches. Germline V gene data show CDR1 as MGHRA and CDR2 as YSYEKL.

The J gene is TRBJ2-7, the V gene TRBV10-2; D possibly corresponds to TRBD1 (6 bases). The CDR3 extends over 19 amino acids. V was shortened by 0 bases and J by 6 bases, with 27 bases between the two germline ends. Per the germline V gene, CDR1 is WSHSY and CDR2 is SAAADI. CDR3 region: CASSESRGGRDVAGSEQYF. The CDR3 DNA follows: TGCGCCAGCAGTGAGTCGCGAGGGGGTAGGGATGTTGCCGGAAGCGAGCAGTACTTC.

This clone was counted once. The chain uses TRBV6-6 and TRBJ1-4; D gene uncertain. Germline assignment: CDR1 MNHNY and CDR2 SVGAGI (reference sequence). Between the trimmed V and J ends, which lost 4 bases and 6 bases, there was a span of 12 bases. The CDR3 runs to 14 residues. The CDR3 reads CASSSLTDDEKLFF. The DNA of the CDR3 is TGTGCCAGCAGTTCCTTGACCGACGATGAAAAACTGTTTTTT.

This chain joins TRBV27 and TRBJ2-7; D may match TRBD1 or TRBD2 (5 bases each). Germline assignment: CDR1 MNHEY and CDR2 SMNVEV (reference sequence). The CDR3 spans 15 residues. V was trimmed by 5 bases and J by 0 bases, leaving 14 bases between them. The CDR3 DNA reads as TGTGCCAGCAGTCCCGGGACCGCAAGCTCCTACGAGCAGTACTTC. As protein: CASSPGTASSYEQYF.

The gene calls are TRBV27 and TRBJ2-1, with D unresolved. CDR1 and CDR2 (germline): MNHEY, SMNVEV (reference sequence). The V gene lost 7 bases and the J gene lost 0 bases, with 13 bases spanning the gap. This CDR3 region has 15 residues. The chain's CDR3 is CASTPRGTSYNEQFF. DNA of the CDR3: TGTGCCAGCACCCCACGTGGTACCTCCTACAATGAGCAGTTCTTC.

V usage is TRBV29-1 and J usage is TRBJ2-7; TRBD1 or TRBD2 may be the D gene (5 bases each). The CDR3 extends over 15 amino acids. Germline loops: CDR1 SQVTM, CDR2 ANQGSEA. Trimming shortened V by 1 base and J by 2 bases, and 15 bases separated the two germline ends. The CDR3 loop reads CSVEGLLPGPYEQYF. The CDR3 DNA reads as TGCAGCGTTGAAGGCCTACTACCGGGGCCCTACGAGCAGTACTTC.

V usage is TRBV2 and J usage is TRBJ2-7; D is possibly TRBD2 (5 bases). Germline CDR1 reads SNHLY; CDR2 reads FYNNEI. This CDR3 has 15 residues. The V end was cut by 3 bases, the J end by 0 bases, with 12 bases between. This CDR3 reads CASSDPRLSSYEQYF. In DNA, the CDR3 is TGTGCCAGCAGTGATCCCAGACTAAGCTCCTACGAGCAGTACTTC.

This chain links TRBV4-1 with TRBJ2-7, with TRBD1 identical over 8 bases. Trimming at V came to 1 base and at J to 0 bases, leaving 2 bases not matched to a gene. The CDR3 has 15 amino acids. Germline V gene data show CDR1 as MGHRA and CDR2 as YSYEKL. This CDR3 is CASSQVQGASYEQYF. The CDR3 DNA reads TGCGCCAGCAGCCAAGTGCAGGGGGCCTCCTACGAGCAGTACTTC.

This chain joins TRBV6-1 and TRBJ1-6; no clear D. The CDR3 is 17 amino acids. V lost 2 bases and J lost 4, with 15 bases in between. Germline values: CDR1 MNHNS, CDR2 SASEGT. CDR3 protein: CASSELFRGRYNSPLHF. The CDR3 nucleotides read TGTGCCAGCAGTGAACTGTTTCGGGGAAGGTATAATTCACCCCTCCACTTT.

V gene TRBV9 combines with J gene TRBJ2-5, with TRBD2 matching over 11 bases. The CDR3 runs to 17 residues. V shed 0 bases and J 2 bases; nucleotides not matched to a gene: 6. Germline CDR1 is SGDLS and CDR2 is YYNGEE. The CDR3 coding sequence is TGTGCCAGCAGCGTAGCTGTAGGGACTAGCGGTCAAGAGACCCAGTACTTC. Its protein is CASSVAVGTSGQETQYF.

The chain is built from TRBV27 and TRBJ1-1, with TRBD1 matching over 8 bases. From germline, CDR1 is MNHEY and CDR2 SMNVEV (reference sequence). There are 14 residues in the CDR3. Losses at the gene ends were 3 bases for V and 5 bases for J; bases not matched to a gene: 5. In DNA form, the CDR3 reads TGTGCCAGCAGTTTCAGGACAGGGACGACTGAAGCTTTCTTT. It translates to CASSFRTGTTEAFF.